One TCR beta chain is described in this entry. What it binds is not known. This specimen comes from a study of T-cell memory formation after mild COVID-19. General observations from the study: Day 15 to 85 contractors were CD4/CD8 balanced; later expanders leaned CD4+.

CDR3 length: 17 residues. The V gene end was trimmed by 1 base and the J gene end by 2 bases; junction bases not matched to a gene: 6. Per the germline V gene, CDR1 is SGHVS and CDR2 is FNYEAQ. 5'RACE, which relied on constant-segment primers, yielded TCR alpha and TCR beta cDNA libraries carrying sample barcodes and UMIs. TCRdb reanalysed the 5' RACE reads using MiXCR and keeps one entry per CDR3 protein. The table shows about 350,000 distinct CDR3 sequences, with around 28% occurring only once. The source material was PBMCs or a T cell subset sorted from them (not recorded which). This receptor was obtained from an adult woman who had mild COVID-19 (a few samples of this study predate the infection). Cell type and time point are not known. The chain combines TRBV7-6 with TRBJ2-1, with 9 bases lining up with TRBD2. The CDR3 region is CASSLVSSGATYNEQFF. Here the CDR3 DNA reads TGTGCCAGCAGCTTAGTTTCTAGCGGGGCGACCTACAATGAGCAGTTCTTC.